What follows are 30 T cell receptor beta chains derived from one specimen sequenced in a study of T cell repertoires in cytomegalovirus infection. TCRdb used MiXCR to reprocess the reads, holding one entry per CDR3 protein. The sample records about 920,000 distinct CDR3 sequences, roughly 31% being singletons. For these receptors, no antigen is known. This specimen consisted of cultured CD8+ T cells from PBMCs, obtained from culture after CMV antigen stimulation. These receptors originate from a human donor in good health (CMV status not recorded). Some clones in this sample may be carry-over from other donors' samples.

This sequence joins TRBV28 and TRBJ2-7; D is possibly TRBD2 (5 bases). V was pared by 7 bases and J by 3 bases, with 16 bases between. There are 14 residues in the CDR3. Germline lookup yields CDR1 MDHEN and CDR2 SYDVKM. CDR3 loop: CASKPRGSYYEQYV. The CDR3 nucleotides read TGTGCCAGCAAACCTCGCGGGTCCTACTACGAGCAGTACGTC.

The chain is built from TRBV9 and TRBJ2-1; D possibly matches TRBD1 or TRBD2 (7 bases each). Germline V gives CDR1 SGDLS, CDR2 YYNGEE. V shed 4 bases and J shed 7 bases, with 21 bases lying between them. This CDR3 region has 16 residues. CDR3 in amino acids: CASSPGGGAALNEQFF. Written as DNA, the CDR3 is TGTGCCAGCAGCCCAGGGGGGGGGGCGGCTTTGAATGAGCAGTTCTTC. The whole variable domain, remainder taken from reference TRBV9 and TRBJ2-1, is DSGVTQTPKHLITATGQRVTLRCSPRSGDLSVYWYQQSLDQGLQFLIQYYNGEERAKGNILERFSAQQFPDLHSELNLSSLELGDSALYFCASSPGGGAALNEQFFGPGTRLTVL.

CDR3 sequence (DNA): TGTGCCAGCGTAAGGGGGACGACGAGCATTAACACTGAAGCTTTCTTT. It translates to CASVRGTTSINTEAFF. The V and J genes are TRBV2 and TRBJ1-1; D is possibly TRBD1 (6 bases). The V and J ends lost 8 bases and 2 bases respectively, with 21 bases between them. From germline, CDR1 is SNHLY and CDR2 FYNNEI. The CDR3 extends over 16 amino acids.

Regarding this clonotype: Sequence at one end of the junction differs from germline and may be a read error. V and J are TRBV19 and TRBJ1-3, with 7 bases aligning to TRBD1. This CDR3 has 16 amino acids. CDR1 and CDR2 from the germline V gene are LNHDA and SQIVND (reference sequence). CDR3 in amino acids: CVSSTTTGKFGNTIYF. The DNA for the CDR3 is TGTGTCAGTAGTACAACGACAGGGAAGTTCGGAAACACCATATATTTT.

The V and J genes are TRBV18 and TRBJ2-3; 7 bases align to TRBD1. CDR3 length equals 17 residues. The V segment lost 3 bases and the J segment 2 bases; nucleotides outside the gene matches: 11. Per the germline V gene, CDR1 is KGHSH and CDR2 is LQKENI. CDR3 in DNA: TGTGCCAGCTCACCTCCTAGGTTGGGACAGAACACAGATACGCAGTATTTT. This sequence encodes CASSPPRLGQNTDTQYF.

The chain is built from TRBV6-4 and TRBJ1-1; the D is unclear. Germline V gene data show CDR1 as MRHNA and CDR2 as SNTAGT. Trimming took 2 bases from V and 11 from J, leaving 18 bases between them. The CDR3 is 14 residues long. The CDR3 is CASSDEVVQRWAFF. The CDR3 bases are TGTGCCAGCAGTGACGAGGTTGTACAACGTTGGGCTTTCTTT.

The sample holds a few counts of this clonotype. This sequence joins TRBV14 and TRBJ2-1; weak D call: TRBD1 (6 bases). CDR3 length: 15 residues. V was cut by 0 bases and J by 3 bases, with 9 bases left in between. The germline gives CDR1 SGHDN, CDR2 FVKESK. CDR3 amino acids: CASSQDGQIYNEQFF. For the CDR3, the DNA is TGTGCCAGCAGCCAAGATGGACAGATCTACAATGAGCAGTTCTTC.

The CDR3 protein is CASSPGPTGPYEQYF. The CDR3 coding sequence is TGTGCCAGCAGCCCCGGGCCGACAGGGCCCTACGAGCAGTACTTC. This chain links TRBV14 with TRBJ2-7; 7 positions match TRBD1. V trimming: 4 bases; J trimming: 2 bases; junction bases outside the gene matches: 8. The germline V gene has CDR1 SGHDN and CDR2 FVKESK. This CDR3 region has 15 residues.

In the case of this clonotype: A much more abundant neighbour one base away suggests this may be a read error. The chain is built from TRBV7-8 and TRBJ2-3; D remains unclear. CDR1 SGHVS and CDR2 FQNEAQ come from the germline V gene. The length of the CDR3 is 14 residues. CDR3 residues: CVSSPGQHTDTQYF. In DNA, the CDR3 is TGTGTCAGCAGCCCGGGTCAGCACACAGATACGCAGTATTTT.

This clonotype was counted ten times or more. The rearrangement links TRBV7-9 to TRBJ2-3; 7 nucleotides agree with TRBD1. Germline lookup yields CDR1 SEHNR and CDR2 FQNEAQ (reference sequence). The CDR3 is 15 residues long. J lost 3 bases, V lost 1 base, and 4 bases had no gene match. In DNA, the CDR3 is TGTGCCAGCAGCTTAGAGGGGGCCGGTACAGATACGCAGTATTTT. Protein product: CASSLEGAGTDTQYF.

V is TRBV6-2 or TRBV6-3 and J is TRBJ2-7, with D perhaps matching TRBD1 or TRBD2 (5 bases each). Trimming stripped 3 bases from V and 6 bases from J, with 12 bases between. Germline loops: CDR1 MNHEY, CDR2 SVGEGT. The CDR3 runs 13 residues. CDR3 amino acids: CASSYEGISEQYV. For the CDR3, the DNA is TGTGCCAGCAGTTATGAGGGGATCTCCGAGCAGTACGTC.

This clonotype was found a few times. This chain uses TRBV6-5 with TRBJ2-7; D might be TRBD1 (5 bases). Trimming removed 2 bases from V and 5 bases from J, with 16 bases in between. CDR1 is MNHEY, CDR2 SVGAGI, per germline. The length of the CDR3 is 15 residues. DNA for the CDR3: TGTGCCAGCAGTTACGTATCCAGGGTAGACGACGAGCAGTACTTC. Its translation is CASSYVSRVDDEQYF.

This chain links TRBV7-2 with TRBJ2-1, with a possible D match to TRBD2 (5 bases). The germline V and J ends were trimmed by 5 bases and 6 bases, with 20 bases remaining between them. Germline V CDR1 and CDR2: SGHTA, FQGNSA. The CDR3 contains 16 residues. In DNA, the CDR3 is TGTGCCAGCAGCCTATCAGGCCCGGGATTGATCAATGAGCAGTTCTTC. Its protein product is CASSLSGPGLINEQFF.

The CDR3 region is CASSQLPLGQDQPQHF. The CDR3 DNA is TGTGCCAGCAGTCAACTACCTTTGGGACAGGATCAGCCCCAGCATTTT. V and J are TRBV6-2 or TRBV6-3 and TRBJ1-5; the match to TRBD1 covers 8 bases. CDR3 length equals 16 residues. J was trimmed by 5 bases and V by 5 bases; bases with no gene match: 11. The germline CDR1 and CDR2 sequences are MNHEY and SVGEGT.

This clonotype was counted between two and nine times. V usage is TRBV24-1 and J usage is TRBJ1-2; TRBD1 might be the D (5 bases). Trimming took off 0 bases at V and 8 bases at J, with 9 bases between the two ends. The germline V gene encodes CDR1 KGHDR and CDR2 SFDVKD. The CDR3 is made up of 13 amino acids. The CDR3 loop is CATSDLGGDGYTF. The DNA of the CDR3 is TGTGCCACCAGTGATTTGGGAGGGGACGGCTACACCTTC.

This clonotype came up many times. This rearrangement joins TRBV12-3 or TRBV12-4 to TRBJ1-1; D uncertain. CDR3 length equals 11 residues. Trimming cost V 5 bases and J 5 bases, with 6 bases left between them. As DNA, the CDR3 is TGTGCCAGCAGTCGGGGTACTGAAGCTTTCTTT. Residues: CASSRGTEAFF.

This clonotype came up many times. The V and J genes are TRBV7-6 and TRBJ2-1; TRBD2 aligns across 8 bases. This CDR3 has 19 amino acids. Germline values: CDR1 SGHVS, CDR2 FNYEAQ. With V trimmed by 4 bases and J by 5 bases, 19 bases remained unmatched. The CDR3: CASSSSPQPLAGRHNEQFF. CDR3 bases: TGTGCCAGCAGCTCGTCCCCGCAACCCTTAGCGGGGAGACACAATGAGCAGTTCTTC.

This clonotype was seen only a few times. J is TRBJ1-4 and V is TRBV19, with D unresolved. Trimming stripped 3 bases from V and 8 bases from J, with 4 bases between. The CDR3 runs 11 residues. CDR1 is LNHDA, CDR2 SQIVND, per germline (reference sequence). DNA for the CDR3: TGTGCCAGTAGTATGGAAGAAAAACTGTTTTTT. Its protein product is CASSMEEKLFF.

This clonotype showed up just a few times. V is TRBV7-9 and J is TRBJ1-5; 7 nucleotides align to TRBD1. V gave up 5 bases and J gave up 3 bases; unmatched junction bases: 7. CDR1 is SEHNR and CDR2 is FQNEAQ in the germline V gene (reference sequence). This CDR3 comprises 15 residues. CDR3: CASSDRQGPNQPQHF. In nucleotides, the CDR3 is TGTGCCAGCAGCGACCGACAGGGACCCAATCAGCCCCAGCATTTT.

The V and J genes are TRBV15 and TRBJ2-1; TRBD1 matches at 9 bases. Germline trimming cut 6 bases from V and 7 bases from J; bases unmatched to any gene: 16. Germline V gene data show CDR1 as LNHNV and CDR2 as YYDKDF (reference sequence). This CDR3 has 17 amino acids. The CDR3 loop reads CATSSSPGTGLVNEQFF. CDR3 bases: TGTGCCACCAGTTCCTCTCCCGGGACAGGGTTGGTAAATGAGCAGTTCTTC.

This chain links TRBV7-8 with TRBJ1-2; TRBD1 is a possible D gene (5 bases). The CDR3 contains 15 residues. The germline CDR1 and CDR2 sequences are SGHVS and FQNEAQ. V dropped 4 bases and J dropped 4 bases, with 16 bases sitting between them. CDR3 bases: TGTGCCAGCAGCTCCGGGACGAGGAGCCTCTATGGCTACACCTTC. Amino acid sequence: CASSSGTRSLYGYTF.

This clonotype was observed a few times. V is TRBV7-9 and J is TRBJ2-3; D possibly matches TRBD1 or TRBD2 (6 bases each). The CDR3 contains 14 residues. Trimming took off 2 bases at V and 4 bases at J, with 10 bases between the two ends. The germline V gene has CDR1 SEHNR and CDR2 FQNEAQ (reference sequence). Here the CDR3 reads CASSLLGGPDTQYF. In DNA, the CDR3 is TGTGCCAGCAGCTTACTCGGGGGCCCAGATACGCAGTATTTT.

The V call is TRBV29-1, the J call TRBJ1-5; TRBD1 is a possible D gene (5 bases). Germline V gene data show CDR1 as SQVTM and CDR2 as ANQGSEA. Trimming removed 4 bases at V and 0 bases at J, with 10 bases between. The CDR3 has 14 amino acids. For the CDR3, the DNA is TGCAGCGTTGGAACAGGTTATAGCAATCAGCCCCAGCATTTT. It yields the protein CSVGTGYSNQPQHF.

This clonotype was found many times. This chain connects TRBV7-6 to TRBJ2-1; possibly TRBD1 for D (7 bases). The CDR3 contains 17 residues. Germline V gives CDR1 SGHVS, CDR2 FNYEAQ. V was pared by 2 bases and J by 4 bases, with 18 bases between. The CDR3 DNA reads TGTGCCAGCAGCTTAACGGGCGGGACAGAGGGGTACAATGAGCAGTTCTTC. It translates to CASSLTGGTEGYNEQFF. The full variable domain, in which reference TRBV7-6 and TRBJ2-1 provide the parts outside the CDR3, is GAGVSQSPRYKVTKRGQDVALRCDPISGHVSLYWYRQALGQGPEFLTYFNYEAQQDKSGLPNDRFSAERPEGSISTLTIQRTEQRDSAMYRCASSLTGGTEGYNEQFFGPGTRLTVL.

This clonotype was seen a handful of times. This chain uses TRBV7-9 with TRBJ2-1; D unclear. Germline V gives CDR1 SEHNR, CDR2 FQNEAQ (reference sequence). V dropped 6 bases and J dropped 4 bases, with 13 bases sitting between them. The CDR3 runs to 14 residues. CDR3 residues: CASSTVSRYNEQFF. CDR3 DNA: TGTGCCAGCAGTACGGTCAGCCGGTACAATGAGCAGTTCTTC.

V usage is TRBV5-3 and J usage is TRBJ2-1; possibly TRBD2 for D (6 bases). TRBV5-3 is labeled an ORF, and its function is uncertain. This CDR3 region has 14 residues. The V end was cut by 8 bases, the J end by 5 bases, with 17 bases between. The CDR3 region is CASTFAGPHNEQFF. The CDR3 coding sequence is TGTGCCAGCACCTTTGCGGGGCCTCACAATGAGCAGTTCTTC.

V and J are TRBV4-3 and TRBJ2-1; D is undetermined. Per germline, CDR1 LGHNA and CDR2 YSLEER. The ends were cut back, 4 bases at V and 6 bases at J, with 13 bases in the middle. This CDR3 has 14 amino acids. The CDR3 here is CASSPGVRGNEQFF. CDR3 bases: TGCGCCAGCAGCCCGGGCGTGCGAGGCAATGAGCAGTTCTTC.

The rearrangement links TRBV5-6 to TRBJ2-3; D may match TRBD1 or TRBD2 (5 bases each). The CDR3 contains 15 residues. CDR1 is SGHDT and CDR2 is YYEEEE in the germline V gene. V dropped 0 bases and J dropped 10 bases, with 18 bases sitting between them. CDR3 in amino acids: CASSLEGAAGWAQYF. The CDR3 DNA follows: TGTGCCAGCAGCTTGGAAGGGGCGGCGGGTTGGGCGCAGTATTTT.

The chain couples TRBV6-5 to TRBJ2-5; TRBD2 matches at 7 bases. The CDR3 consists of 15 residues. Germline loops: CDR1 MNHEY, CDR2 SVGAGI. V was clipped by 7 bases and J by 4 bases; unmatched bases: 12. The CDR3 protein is CASTGGGGVAETQYF. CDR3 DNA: TGTGCCAGCACGGGGGGTGGGGGGGTAGCAGAGACCCAGTACTTC.

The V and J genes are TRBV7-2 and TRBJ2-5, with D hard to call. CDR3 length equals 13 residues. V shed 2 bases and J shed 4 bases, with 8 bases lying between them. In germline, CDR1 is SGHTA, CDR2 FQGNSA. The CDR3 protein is CASSLKGRETQYF. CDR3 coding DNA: TGTGCCAGCAGCTTAAAGGGTCGAGAGACCCAGTACTTC.